The clone carrying this TCR beta chain appeared a few times. These data belong to a study of blood T cell repertoires in COVID-19. Study details: The origin of the acute and convalescent COVID-19 samples was the United States, Italy and Spain. The analysed material was cDNA or gDNA that came from T cells, B-cell-depleted T cells, or PBMCs.

CDR1 and CDR2 (germline): SGHAT, FQNNGV. This CDR3 is 15 amino acids long. V was cut by 1 base and J by 6 bases, with 13 bases left in between. Original analysis: Amplification from reference gene primers served as the basis for estimated nucleated cell counts. Method: immunoSEQ multiplex PCR; TCRdb's copy keeps in-frame clones and lacks some. D and trimming come from the DNA, and the V and J calls and clone size come from that table. Of roughly 65,000 clones listed, roughly 86% are singletons. The sequence derives from an older woman with acute or convalescent COVID-19. The V gene is TRBV11-2, the J gene TRBJ2-1, with D perhaps matching TRBD2 (6 bases). Sequenced input: peripheral blood. This CDR3 reads CASSLAGRMFNEQFF. CDR3 in DNA: TGTGCCAGCAGCTTAGCAGGGAGGATGTTCAATGAGCAGTTCTTC.